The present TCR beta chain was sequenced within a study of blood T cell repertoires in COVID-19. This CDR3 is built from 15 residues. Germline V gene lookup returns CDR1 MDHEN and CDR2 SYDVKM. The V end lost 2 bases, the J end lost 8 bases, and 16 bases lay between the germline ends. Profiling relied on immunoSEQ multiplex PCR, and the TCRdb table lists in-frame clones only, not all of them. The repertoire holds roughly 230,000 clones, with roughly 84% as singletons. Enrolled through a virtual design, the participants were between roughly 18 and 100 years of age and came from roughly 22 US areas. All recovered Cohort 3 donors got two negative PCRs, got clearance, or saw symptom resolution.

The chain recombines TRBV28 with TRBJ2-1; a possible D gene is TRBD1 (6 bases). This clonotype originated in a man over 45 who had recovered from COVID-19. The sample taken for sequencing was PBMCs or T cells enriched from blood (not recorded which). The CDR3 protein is CASSLVTDYRDEQFF. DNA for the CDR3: TGTGCCAGCAGTTTAGTCACTGATTACAGGGATGAGCAGTTCTTC.